These 30 T cell receptor beta chains share one sample of origin, sequenced in a study of shared T cell receptors in the human thymus. Data came from immunoSEQ multiplex PCR; TCRdb stores just in-frame clones and leaves some out. The sample lists more than 550,000 clones; approximately 85% were seen once. A further study also used this sample, focusing on human thymus T cells.

Sequenced input: thymocytes. The origin of the receptors is a girl under three years old with a congenital heart defect.

The chain is built from TRBV9 and TRBJ1-4, with 7 bases matching TRBD1. Trimming took 4 bases from V and 4 from J; bases not matched to a gene: 4. CDR3 length equals 14 residues. The germline V gene encodes CDR1 SGDLS and CDR2 YYNGEE. Here the CDR3 DNA reads TGTGCCAGCAGCAAGGACAGGTTTAATGAAAAACTGTTTTTT. Protein product: CASSKDRFNEKLFF.

This chain connects TRBV27 to TRBJ2-4; TRBD1 might be the D (5 bases). CDR1 MNHEY and CDR2 SMNVEV come from the germline V gene (reference sequence). The germline V and J ends were trimmed by 0 bases and 2 bases, with 8 bases remaining between them. The CDR3 contains 15 residues. CDR3 amino acids: CASSLSAGSKNIQYF. The CDR3 bases are TGTGCCAGCAGTTTATCCGCAGGGTCCAAAAACATTCAGTACTTC.

J is TRBJ2-7 and V is TRBV7-8; possibly TRBD1 for D (7 bases). The V end lost 5 bases, the J end lost 3 bases, and 20 bases lay between the germline ends. The CDR3 runs 16 residues. The germline V gene encodes CDR1 SGHVS and CDR2 FQNEAQ. CDR3 sequence reads: CASSKGGTAKFYEQYF. CDR3 sequence (DNA): TGTGCCAGCAGCAAAGGGGGGACAGCGAAGTTCTACGAGCAGTACTTC.

The chain employs TRBV5-1 and TRBJ1-6; unclear D gene. Trimming shortened V by 0 bases and J by 8 bases, and 21 bases separated the two germline ends. Germline values: CDR1 SGHRS, CDR2 YFSETQ. The CDR3 totals 18 residues. This CDR3 is CASSLGGGRSLMHSPLHF. Here the CDR3 DNA reads TGCGCCAGCAGCTTGGGAGGAGGTCGGAGTCTGATGCATTCACCCCTCCACTTT.

The gene calls are TRBV4-3 and TRBJ2-2; 7 bases line up with TRBD1. The CDR3 length is 16 residues. CDR1 is LGHNA, CDR2 YSLEER, per germline. V was pared by 2 bases and J by 1 base, with 4 bases of the junction left unmatched. In DNA form, the CDR3 reads TGCGCCAGCAGCCAATGGTCAGGGGGGAACACCGGGGAGCTGTTTTTT. Its protein is CASSQWSGGNTGELFF.

This rearrangement joins TRBV29-1 to TRBJ1-1; no reliable D call. CDR1 and CDR2 (germline): SQVTM, ANQGSEA. The CDR3 runs 12 residues. Between the trimmed V and J ends, which lost 0 bases and 8 bases, there was a span of 10 bases. CDR3 amino acids: CSVEDRGHEAFF. CDR3 coding DNA: TGCAGCGTTGAAGATCGTGGGCACGAAGCTTTCTTT.

The V and J genes are TRBV5-8 and TRBJ2-3; D is unclear. This CDR3 region has 13 residues. The germline gives CDR1 SGHTS, CDR2 YDEGEE. V was cut by 0 bases and J by 2 bases, with 4 bases left in between. DNA for the CDR3: TGTGCCAGCAGCTTGGATATCACAGATACGCAGTATTTT. Its protein product is CASSLDITDTQYF.

The rearrangement links TRBV7-9 to TRBJ2-3; D gene ambiguous. Germline V gene lookup returns CDR1 SEHNR and CDR2 FQNEAQ (reference sequence). Trimming shortened V by 5 bases and J by 10 bases, and 7 bases separated the two germline ends. The CDR3 extends over 10 amino acids. CDR3 loop: CASSPLAQYF. Here the CDR3 DNA reads TGTGCCAGCAGCCCCCTCGCGCAGTATTTT.

The chain uses TRBV5-4 and TRBJ2-2; TRBD1 matches 9 bases. Germline CDR1 and CDR2: SGHNT and YYREEE (reference sequence). This CDR3 contains 18 residues. Trimming removed 3 bases from V and 1 base from J; junction bases left unmatched: 10. CDR3: CASSCIPGQGWNTGELFF. CDR3 sequence (DNA): TGTGCCAGCAGCTGCATCCCGGGACAGGGTTGGAACACCGGGGAGCTGTTTTTT.

The rearrangement joins TRBV30 to TRBJ2-7; 7 bases match TRBD1. This CDR3 is built from 14 residues. Germline V lookup: CDR1 GTSNPN, CDR2 SVGIG (reference sequence). The V segment lost 0 bases and the J segment 4 bases; nucleotides outside the gene matches: 6. CDR3 bases: TGTGCCTGGAGTGTTAAGGACAGGAGGTACGAGCAGTACTTC. The encoded protein is CAWSVKDRRYEQYF.

The chain combines TRBV4-1 with TRBJ1-4, with 8 bases aligning to TRBD1. Germline loops: CDR1 MGHRA, CDR2 YSYEKL. Unmatched junction bases numbered 13, after V lost 2 bases and J lost 8 bases. This CDR3 is 17 amino acids long. For the CDR3, the DNA is TGCGCCAGCAGCCAAAATGAAAGGACAGGGTTACGGGAAAAACTGTTTTTT. Amino acid sequence: CASSQNERTGLREKLFF.

The V call is TRBV23-1, the J call TRBJ2-3; no definite D call. TRBV23-1 is placed among ORFs of uncertain function. The V gene lost 9 bases and the J gene lost 6 bases, with 7 bases spanning the gap. The CDR3 runs 10 residues. The CDR3 sequence: CARTRDTQYF. The CDR3 DNA sequence: TGCGCCAGGACTCGGGATACGCAGTATTTT.

CDR3 protein: CASSHRDGGAVNYGYTF. The CDR3 bases are TGTGCCAGCAGCCACCGGGACGGAGGGGCGGTTAACTATGGCTACACCTTC. This rearrangement joins TRBV13 to TRBJ1-2, with a weak D call TRBD1 (5 bases). Germline values: CDR1 PRHDT, CDR2 FYEKMQ (reference sequence). The CDR3 covers 17 residues. The germline V and J ends were trimmed by 5 bases and 1 base, with 20 bases remaining between them.

This clone was observed once. The rearrangement links TRBV7-9 to TRBJ2-3; TRBD1 agrees at 9 bases. Per germline, CDR1 SEHNR and CDR2 FQNEAQ (reference sequence). With 5 bases clipped from V and 4 bases from J, the junction kept 16 bases outside the gene matches. CDR3 length: 18 residues. The CDR3 sequence is CASSQGTGRHIRSDTQYF. CDR3 sequence (DNA): TGTGCCAGCAGCCAAGGGACAGGGCGTCATATTAGGTCAGATACGCAGTATTTT.

This clone has only a few counts. This same CDR3 is encoded by further DNA sequences in the sample. The chain recombines TRBV28 with TRBJ1-2; 9 nucleotides agree with TRBD1. Unmatched junction bases numbered 0, after V lost 6 bases and J lost 4 bases. CDR1 MDHEN and CDR2 SYDVKM come from the germline V gene. This CDR3 spans 12 amino acids. The CDR3 DNA reads TGTGCCAGCAGGGACAGGGGCTATGGCTACACCTTC. Translated: CASRDRGYGYTF.

This chain joins TRBV4-1 and TRBJ2-5; TRBD2 matches 9 bases. V shed 2 bases, J shed 5 bases, and the junction held 15 bases outside the gene matches. Looked up from germline, CDR1 is MGHRA and CDR2 is YSYEKL. The CDR3 runs to 18 residues. The DNA for the CDR3 is TGCGCCAGCAGCCAAACCTGGGGCGGCGGGGGGGCCGGTGAGACCCAGTACTTC. The encoded protein is CASSQTWGGGGAGETQYF.

This chain connects TRBV4-1 to TRBJ1-5; 9 bases line up with TRBD1. The CDR3 covers 21 residues. V shed 0 bases, J shed 2 bases, and the junction held 17 bases outside the gene matches. The germline V gene has CDR1 MGHRA and CDR2 YSYEKL. Written as DNA, the CDR3 is TGCGCCAGCAGCCAAGATTCGATGGTGGGACAGGGCCAGACACGCAATCAGCCCCAGCATTTT. Translated: CASSQDSMVGQGQTRNQPQHF.

This rearrangement joins TRBV27 to TRBJ2-7; D perhaps matches TRBD2 (5 bases). The CDR3 totals 13 residues. Looked up from germline, CDR1 is MNHEY and CDR2 is SMNVEV (reference sequence). V gave up 6 bases and J gave up 2 bases, with 11 bases separating them. CDR3 sequence (DNA): TGTGCCAGCAGGGCCTCGAGGGCCTACGAGCAGTACTTC. The encoded protein is CASRASRAYEQYF.

The genes are TRBV5-1 and TRBJ1-1; 10 nucleotides align to TRBD1. The J segment lost 4 bases and the V segment lost 3 bases, leaving 9 bases of the junction unmatched. The CDR3 spans 16 residues. Germline CDR1 SGHRS, CDR2 YFSETQ. In DNA form, the CDR3 reads TGCGCCAGCAGCTGTAGACAGGGGGCTGTGGGCACTGAAGCTTTCTTT. Amino acid sequence: CASSCRQGAVGTEAFF.

This rearrangement joins TRBV9 to TRBJ1-1, with TRBD1 matching 8 bases. V was pared by 0 bases and J by 4 bases, with 5 bases of the junction left unmatched. Germline V lookup: CDR1 SGDLS, CDR2 YYNGEE. CDR3 length: 15 residues. The CDR3 loop reads CASSVGPDRATEAFF. The CDR3 DNA is TGTGCCAGCAGCGTAGGTCCGGACAGGGCCACTGAAGCTTTCTTT.

This sequence joins TRBV11-2 and TRBJ1-1; the D is unclear. The ends were cut back, 3 bases at V and 0 bases at J, with 17 bases in the middle. The CDR3 spans 17 residues. Germline V gene sequence: CDR1 SGHAT, CDR2 FQNNGV. The chain's CDR3 is CASSFPHTLDMNTEAFF. As DNA, the CDR3 is TGTGCCAGCAGCTTCCCCCACACGCTCGATATGAACACTGAAGCTTTCTTT. Complete variable domain (other parts from reference TRBV11-2 and TRBJ1-1): EAGVAQSPRYKIIEKRQSVAFWCNPISGHATLYWYQQILGQGPKLLIQFQNNGVVDDSQLPKDRFSAERLKGVDSTLKIQPAKLEDSAVYLCASSFPHTLDMNTEAFFGQGTRLTVV.

In its sample, this clone was seen once. CDR3 coding DNA: TGTGCCAGCAGTGAAAAGACAGGGGCGGTTGGTGGCTACACCTTC. This codes for CASSEKTGAVGGYTF. This chain links TRBV6-1 with TRBJ1-2; TRBD1 agrees at 8 bases. Losses at the gene ends were 2 bases for V and 7 bases for J; bases not matched to a gene: 9. CDR1 and CDR2 (germline): MNHNS, SASEGT. This CDR3 comprises 15 residues.

In this sample, this clone turned up a few times. V is TRBV5-4 and J is TRBJ1-3, with TRBD1 as a possible D gene (5 bases). Trimming left V 0 bases short and J 0 bases short, with 13 bases between. Germline V gene data show CDR1 as SGHNT and CDR2 as YYREEE (reference sequence). This CDR3 comprises 17 residues. The CDR3 bases are TGTGCCAGCAGCTTGGTGGCAGGGTCAGCCTCTGGAAACACCATATATTTT. Residues: CASSLVAGSASGNTIYF.

The CDR3 DNA sequence: TGTGCCAGCAGCTTAAAAGGCACAGGGAATTACGAGCAGTACTTC. Its translation is CASSLKGTGNYEQYF. The gene calls are TRBV7-3 and TRBJ2-7; the D gene is possibly TRBD1 (6 bases). The V end was cut by 1 base, the J end by 4 bases, with 14 bases between. CDR1 SGHTA and CDR2 FQGTGA come from the germline V gene. The CDR3 loop spans 15 amino acids.

This chain joins TRBV4-1 and TRBJ1-1; D not resolved. V lost 1 base to trimming and J lost 6 bases, with 12 bases between them. The germline CDR1 and CDR2 sequences are MGHRA and YSYEKL. CDR3 length: 14 amino acids. The chain's CDR3 is CASSQVVGGAEAFF. DNA for the CDR3: TGCGCCAGCAGCCAAGTGGTTGGAGGCGCTGAAGCTTTCTTT.

The J gene is TRBJ1-1, the V gene TRBV14; 9 nucleotides align to TRBD1. J gave up 4 bases and V 1 base, and 7 bases lay outside the gene matches. The CDR3 covers 16 residues. Germline CDR1 and CDR2: SGHDN and FVKESK. CDR3 in amino acids: CASSQVDRGQGTEAFF. CDR3 coding DNA: TGTGCCAGCAGCCAAGTAGACCGGGGACAGGGCACTGAAGCTTTCTTT.

The CDR3 loop reads CASRDRANLGAQYF. In DNA, the CDR3 is TGTGCCAGCAGGGACAGGGCCAATCTGGGGGCCCAGTACTTC. This chain links TRBV2 with TRBJ2-5, with 8 bases that match TRBD1. The CDR3 covers 14 residues. CDR1 and CDR2 (germline): SNHLY, FYNNEI. With 6 bases clipped from V and 9 bases from J, the junction kept 12 bases outside the gene matches. Combining the CDR3 with reference TRBV2 and TRBJ2-5 gives the whole variable domain EPEVTQTPSHQVTQMGQEVILRCVPISNHLYFYWYRQILGQKVEFLVSFYNNEISEKSEIFDDQFSVERPDGSNFTLKIRSTKLEDSAMYFCASRDRANLGAQYFGPGTRLLVL.

As to this clone: Other DNA sequences from this sample encode an identical CDR3 as well. The chain is built from TRBV7-2 and TRBJ1-2; D ambiguous. Germline lookup yields CDR1 SGHTA and CDR2 FQGNSA. Trimming took 1 base from V and 4 from J, leaving 4 bases between them. The CDR3 sequence is 12 residues long. Written as DNA, the CDR3 is TGTGCCAGCAGCTTAGGCGTCTATGGCTACACCTTC. It translates to CASSLGVYGYTF.

The chain has TRBV6-1 and TRBJ1-1; 7 nucleotides line up with TRBD1. The CDR3 covers 13 residues. Germline V CDR1 and CDR2: MNHNS, SASEGT. The CDR3 DNA sequence: TGTGACACCGACAGGGTGAGTTTGACTGAAGCTTTCTTT. Its protein is CDTDRVSLTEAFF.

This chain joins TRBV29-1 and TRBJ1-1; 8 nucleotides match TRBD1. Germline CDR1 is SQVTM and CDR2 is ANQGSEA. CDR3 length equals 15 residues. Trimming removed 7 bases from V and 1 base from J; junction bases left unmatched: 11. CDR3 sequence: CSARDRGAPNTEAFF. CDR3 nucleotide sequence: TGCAGCGCCCGTGACAGGGGCGCCCCGAACACTGAAGCTTTCTTT. Combining the CDR3 with reference TRBV29-1 and TRBJ1-1 gives the whole variable domain SAVISQKPSRDICQRGTSLTIQCQVDSQVTMMFWYRQQPGQSLTLIATANQGSEATYESGFVIDKFPISRPNLTFSTLTVSNMSPEDSSIYLCSARDRGAPNTEAFFGQGTRLTVV.